These 29 T cell receptor beta chains originate from one sample sequenced in a study of T cells after yellow fever vaccination. MiXCR, applied by TCRdb to the 5' RACE reads, yields one record per CDR3 protein. The sample records approximately 85,000 distinct CDR3 sequences, 13% being singletons. The material sequenced was CD8+ T cells not binding an NS4B(214-222) dextramer, sorted from PBMCs, taken roughly 23 days after the first yellow fever vaccination. Source of these receptors: a man aged 18 to 30 who received the YFV17D yellow fever vaccine.

This chain uses TRBV10-3 with TRBJ2-5; possible D gene TRBD1, 6 bases. CDR3 length equals 15 residues. The germline gives CDR1 ENHRY, CDR2 SYGVKD. V was trimmed by 0 bases and J by 1 base, leaving 9 bases between them. As DNA, the CDR3 is TGTGCCATCAGTGAGTCAGGACAGCCCCAAGAGACCCAGTACTTC. Residues: CAISESGQPQETQYF.

This clonotype was counted a few times. J is TRBJ1-6 and V is TRBV7-2, with D unclear. Germline V lookup: CDR1 SGHTA, CDR2 FQGNSA. V lost 0 bases and J lost 7, with 10 bases in between. This CDR3 is built from 15 residues. The CDR3 protein is CASSLAFGGNSPLHF. The CDR3 nucleotides read TGTGCCAGCAGCTTAGCTTTCGGAGGGAATTCACCCCTCCACTTT.

For the CDR3, the DNA is TGTGCCAGCAGCGCTAATAGCAATCAGCCCCAGCATTTT. It specifies CASSANSNQPQHF. The rearrangement uses TRBV7-8 and TRBJ1-5; D not resolved. The V gene's germline CDR1 is SGHVS and CDR2 FQNEAQ. This CDR3 is 13 amino acids long. The V end was cut by 5 bases, the J end by 0 bases, with 5 bases between.

About this clonotype: A read error may explain this, as a much larger clone is one base away. The chain has TRBV27 and TRBJ2-7, with no clear D. In germline, CDR1 is MNHEY, CDR2 SMNVEV (reference sequence). Trimming stripped 3 bases from V and 0 bases from J, with 6 bases between. This CDR3 has 13 residues. The CDR3 loop reads CASSFTSSYEQYF. The CDR3 coding sequence is TGTGCCAGCAGTTTCACGAGCTCCTACGAGCAGTACTTC.

The chain links TRBV7-9 to TRBJ2-3; 8 bases align to TRBD2. V shed 2 bases, J shed 0 bases, and the junction held 4 bases outside the gene matches. This CDR3 region has 16 residues. Germline CDR1 and CDR2: SEHNR and FQNEAQ (reference sequence). CDR3 sequence: CASSLLAGTSTDTQYF. As DNA, the CDR3 is TGTGCCAGCAGCTTATTAGCGGGGACTAGCACAGATACGCAGTATTTT. Together with reference TRBV7-9 and TRBJ2-3, the CDR3 gives the full variable domain: DTGVSQNPRHKITKRGQNVTFRCDPISEHNRLYWYRQTLGQGPEFLTYFQNEAQLEKSRLLSDRFSAERPKGSFSTLEIQRTEQGDSAMYLCASSLLAGTSTDTQYFGPGTRLTVL.

This clonotype came up a few times. This rearrangement joins TRBV6-2 or TRBV6-3 to TRBJ1-4; weak D call: TRBD1 (5 bases). This CDR3 is 16 amino acids long. Germline lookup yields CDR1 MNHEY and CDR2 SVGEGT. Trimming pared 10 bases from V and 0 bases from J, leaving 18 bases between. The CDR3, as DNA: TGTGCCACCTTAAAGACAGTCGACGCAACTAATGAAAAACTGTTTTTT. Protein: CATLKTVDATNEKLFF.

This clonotype appeared a few times. V is TRBV6-2 or TRBV6-3 and J is TRBJ2-7, with 7 positions matching TRBD1. V lost 6 bases and J lost 5; bases outside the gene matches: 13. The CDR3 runs 15 residues. Per germline, CDR1 MNHEY and CDR2 SVGEGT. CDR3 sequence (DNA): TGTGCCAGCAGCCTACAACAGGGGCCCCCCCACGAGCAGTACGTC. Translating gives CASSLQQGPPHEQYV.

This clonotype was observed a few times. The J gene is TRBJ2-1, the V gene TRBV5-1; 11 bases map to TRBD1. Germline CDR1 SGHRS, CDR2 YFSETQ. This CDR3 has 15 amino acids. J was trimmed by 5 bases and V by 5 bases; bases with no gene match: 6. This chain's CDR3 is CASRPGTGGHNEQFF. CDR3 bases: TGCGCCAGCAGGCCCGGGACAGGGGGTCACAATGAGCAGTTCTTC.

This clonotype was found a few times. The chain joins TRBV4-1 to TRBJ2-1; TRBD1 is a possible D gene (6 bases). This CDR3 spans 14 amino acids. Germline loops: CDR1 MGHRA, CDR2 YSYEKL. The ends were cut back, 3 bases at V and 6 bases at J, with 12 bases in the middle. The chain's CDR3 is CASSQALGANEQFF. The DNA of the CDR3 is TGCGCCAGCAGCCAGGCCTTGGGGGCCAATGAGCAGTTCTTC.

In this sample, this clonotype turned up once. This rearrangement joins TRBV20-1 to TRBJ2-5, with 7 nucleotides matching TRBD2. The CDR3 is 13 residues long. Looked up from germline, CDR1 is DFQATT and CDR2 is SNEGSKA (reference sequence). Trimming at V came to 5 bases and at J to 2 bases, leaving 5 bases not matched to a gene. In DNA form, the CDR3 reads TGCAGTGCTGAGTGGGGGGGACAAGAGACCCAGTACTTC. This sequence encodes CSAEWGGQETQYF.

J is TRBJ2-6 and V is TRBV7-8; D is unclear. The germline V and J ends were trimmed by 5 bases and 1 base, with 6 bases remaining between them. There are 14 residues in the CDR3. Germline V gene sequence: CDR1 SGHVS, CDR2 FQNEAQ. In DNA, the CDR3 is TGTGCCAGCAGCGGAAATTCTGGGGCCAACGTCCTGACTTTC. Translated, it gives CASSGNSGANVLTF.

The rearrangement uses TRBV19 and TRBJ1-1; 9 bases line up with TRBD1. This CDR3 has 13 residues. Trimming at V came to 10 bases and at J to 7 bases, leaving 10 bases not matched to a gene. CDR1 and CDR2 (germline): LNHDA, SQIVND (reference sequence). The CDR3 bases are TGTGCCACGACCGGGACAGGGTTGCGTGAAGCTTTCTTT. It encodes CATTGTGLREAFF.

This clonotype was seen a handful of times. The rearrangement uses TRBV4-1 and TRBJ2-7; D might be TRBD1 (6 bases). Trimming took off 1 base at V and 2 bases at J, with 9 bases between the two ends. Germline CDR1 reads MGHRA; CDR2 reads YSYEKL. This CDR3 has 14 amino acids. CDR3: CASSQVGQPYEQYF. DNA of the CDR3: TGCGCCAGCAGCCAAGTAGGACAGCCCTACGAGCAGTACTTC.

This clonotype has a handful of counts. The gene calls are TRBV7-9 and TRBJ2-3; tentatively, D is TRBD1 (6 bases). V lost 4 bases and J 4 bases, leaving 18 bases between the germline ends. Germline CDR1 reads SEHNR; CDR2 reads FQNEAQ (reference sequence). This CDR3 contains 16 residues. Here the CDR3 DNA reads TGTGCCAGCAGCTACCCTACAGGGTCGACAGCAGATACGCAGTATTTT. It codes for CASSYPTGSTADTQYF.

V is TRBV6-1 and J is TRBJ1-2, with a possible D match to TRBD1 (6 bases). This CDR3 contains 13 residues. The germline V gene has CDR1 MNHNS and CDR2 SASEGT. The germline V and J ends were trimmed by 3 bases and 4 bases, with 9 bases remaining between them. CDR3 nucleotides: TGTGCCAGCAGTGATCAGGGGTTCTATGGCTACACCTTC. This gives the protein CASSDQGFYGYTF.

This clonotype was detected a few times. V usage is TRBV7-2 and J usage is TRBJ2-1; 13 bases are shared with TRBD2. The CDR3 loop spans 17 amino acids. Trimming at V came to 5 bases and at J to 4 bases, leaving 8 bases not matched to a gene. CDR1 and CDR2 (germline): SGHTA, FQGNSA. Here the CDR3 DNA reads TGTGCCAGCAGCCTGGGACTAGCGGGGAATCCTTACAATGAGCAGTTCTTC. Translating gives CASSLGLAGNPYNEQFF.

This clonotype came up a few times. Written as DNA, the CDR3 is TGTGCCACCAGTGTTAGCGGGGGCTACAATGAGCAGTTCTTC. Protein product: CATSVSGGYNEQFF. V and J are TRBV24-1 and TRBJ2-1; 9 positions match TRBD2. This CDR3 has 14 amino acids. V lost 5 bases, J lost 3 bases, and 1 base stayed unmatched. Germline lookup yields CDR1 KGHDR and CDR2 SFDVKD.

In this sample, this clonotype turned up many times. The rearrangement joins TRBV7-6 to TRBJ2-2; TRBD1 matches 9 bases. The CDR3 is 13 residues long. Germline CDR1 is SGHVS and CDR2 is FNYEAQ. The ends lost 1 base at V and 13 bases at J; junction bases unmatched: 4. The CDR3 DNA reads TGTGCCAGCAGCTTAGGACCGGGACAGGGGCTGTTTTTT. This sequence encodes CASSLGPGQGLFF.

This clonotype was seen a handful of times. The chain employs TRBV5-1 and TRBJ2-2, with 9 bases aligning to TRBD1. CDR1 is SGHRS and CDR2 is YFSETQ in the germline V gene. With V trimmed by 7 bases and J by 6 bases, 4 bases remained unmatched. This CDR3 is built from 13 residues. CDR3 sequence (DNA): TGCGCCAGCGGGACAGGGATCGCCGGGGAGCTGTTTTTT. It codes for CASGTGIAGELFF. The full variable domain, with the rest looked up from reference TRBV5-1 and TRBJ2-2, is KAGVTQTPRYLIKTRGQQVTLSCSPISGHRSVSWYQQTPGQGLQFLFEYFSETQRNKGNFPGRFSGRQFSNSRSEMNVSTLELGDSALYLCASGTGIAGELFFGEGSRLTVL.

This clonotype was counted a few times. The junction and the germline gene differ at one end; a read error may be behind it. The chain uses TRBV6-1 and TRBJ1-1, with D unclear. Germline CDR1 MNHNS, CDR2 SASEGT. The CDR3 covers 13 residues. This CDR3 reads CASSGQENTEAFF. For the CDR3, the DNA is TGTGCCAGCAGTGGGCAGGAAAACACGGAAGCTTTCTTT.

In this sample, this clonotype turned up once. The chain recombines TRBV27 with TRBJ2-5; D possibly matches TRBD1 or TRBD2 (5 bases each). Germline lookup yields CDR1 MNHEY and CDR2 SMNVEV (reference sequence). Trimming took 5 bases from V and 1 from J, leaving 17 bases between them. There are 16 residues in the CDR3. DNA of the CDR3: TGTGCCAGCAGTCCTTATCTGAGGGACCTCCAAGAGACCCAGTACTTC. Its translation: CASSPYLRDLQETQYF.

This clonotype occurred a few times. The chain joins TRBV3-1 to TRBJ2-7; D is tentatively TRBD1 or TRBD2 (5 bases each). In germline, CDR1 is LGHDT, CDR2 YNNKEL (reference sequence). V was pared by 0 bases and J by 9 bases, with 30 bases between. The CDR3 totals 19 residues. The CDR3 coding sequence is TGTGCCAGCAGCCAAGATAGCAGGGAGAAGATCTCCCAAACCCTTGGGCAGTACGTC. It specifies CASSQDSREKISQTLGQYV.

This clonotype was seen only a few times. This chain uses TRBV28 with TRBJ2-1; D gene uncertain. The CDR3 totals 15 residues. The germline gives CDR1 MDHEN, CDR2 SYDVKM. V lost 1 base to trimming and J lost 0 bases, with 7 bases between them. The CDR3 DNA reads as TGTGCCAGCAGTTTATCGGACCCCTCCTACAATGAGCAGTTCTTC. This encodes CASSLSDPSYNEQFF.

At least ten counts were recorded for this clonotype. The J gene is TRBJ1-1, the V gene TRBV6-2 or TRBV6-3; D gene uncertain. In germline, CDR1 is MNHEY, CDR2 SVGEGT. With 5 bases removed from V and 1 base from J, the gap between germline ends came to 8 bases. This CDR3 is built from 13 residues. This CDR3 reads CASSLHENTEAFF. The CDR3 DNA follows: TGTGCCAGCAGTCTACATGAGAACACTGAAGCTTTCTTT.

This clonotype occurred a few times. The chain has TRBV3-1 and TRBJ2-7; unclear D gene. Per the germline V gene, CDR1 is LGHDT and CDR2 is YNNKEL (reference sequence). V was trimmed by 0 bases and J by 3 bases, leaving 6 bases between them. The CDR3 length is 13 residues. CDR3 DNA sequence: TGTGCCAGCAGCCAAGATAGCAACTACGAGCAGTACTTC. It yields the protein CASSQDSNYEQYF.

V and J are TRBV5-1 and TRBJ1-1; TRBD1 is a possible D gene (5 bases). Deletions cut 2 bases from V and 0 bases from J, with 14 bases between. CDR1 and CDR2 from the germline V gene are SGHRS and YFSETQ. The CDR3 spans 16 residues. DNA for the CDR3: TGCGCCAGCAGCTTTGGGGGAGTACTTATGAACACTGAAGCTTTCTTT. Residues: CASSFGGVLMNTEAFF.

This clonotype turned up a few times. The chain links TRBV4-1 to TRBJ2-7, with D uncertain. The CDR3 extends over 13 amino acids. The V gene lost 0 bases and the J gene lost 6 bases, with 9 bases spanning the gap. Germline CDR1 MGHRA, CDR2 YSYEKL. CDR3 residues: CASSQEASSEQYF. In DNA, the CDR3 is TGCGCCAGCAGCCAAGAGGCTTCGTCCGAGCAGTACTTC.

In this sample, this clonotype turned up many times. The V call is TRBV6-4, the J call TRBJ2-3; TRBD2 agrees at 11 bases. V lost 0 bases, J lost 2 bases, and 1 base stayed unmatched. This CDR3 contains 16 residues. Germline-derived CDR1 and CDR2 are MRHNA and SNTAGT. The CDR3 sequence is CASSDSSGGATDTQYF. The CDR3 coding sequence is TGTGCCAGCAGTGACTCTAGCGGGGGGGCCACAGATACGCAGTATTTT.

This clonotype was recorded a few times. The chain has TRBV11-2 and TRBJ1-2; D not resolved. The V gene lost 1 base and the J gene lost 2 bases, with 11 bases spanning the gap. Germline CDR1 is SGHAT and CDR2 is FQNNGV. This CDR3 is built from 15 residues. The DNA of the CDR3 is TGTGCCAGCAGCTTAGCCGGAAGGCGGAACTATGGCTACACCTTC. It specifies CASSLAGRRNYGYTF.